A single sample is the source of the 25 T cell receptor beta chains below, sequenced in a study of cytomegalovirus exposure and HLA in healthy donors. Data came from immunoSEQ multiplex PCR; TCRdb stores just in-frame clones and leaves some out. Of 200,000 to 300,000 clones detected, approximately 86% appear once; the ten largest clones hold 1.2%. The sequencing input was PBMCs. The receptors were gathered from a woman in her 30s in good health and CMV-seropositive.

The V and J genes are TRBV19 and TRBJ1-1; 11 bases are shared with TRBD1. V lost 8 bases, J lost 1 base, and 15 bases stayed unmatched. The CDR3 runs to 18 residues. The germline V gene encodes CDR1 LNHDA and CDR2 SQIVND (reference sequence). The CDR3 region has the DNA TGTGCCAGTGACGATCCCGGTAGGACAGGGGGCAGGAACACTGAAGCTTTCTTT. Residues: CASDDPGRTGGRNTEAFF.

The CDR3 DNA sequence: TGTGCCAGCAGCCTGAAAGGGACACCTAACACTGAAGCTTTCTTT. Translation: CASSLKGTPNTEAFF. This chain joins TRBV14 and TRBJ1-1; D is perhaps TRBD1 (6 bases). Per germline, CDR1 SGHDN and CDR2 FVKESK. The CDR3 extends over 15 amino acids. Trimming pared 4 bases from V and 2 bases from J, leaving 14 bases between. The whole variable domain, filled in from reference TRBV14 and TRBJ1-1, reads EAGVTQFPSHSVIEKGQTVTLRCDPISGHDNLYWYRRVMGKEIKFLLHFVKESKQDESGMPNNRFLAERTGGTYSTLKVQPAELEDSGVYFCASSLKGTPNTEAFFGQGTRLTVV.

V usage is TRBV7-9 and J usage is TRBJ2-3; possible D gene TRBD2, 7 bases. The CDR3 contains 14 residues. Trimming left V 3 bases short and J 5 bases short, with 12 bases between. Germline CDR1 reads SEHNR; CDR2 reads FQNEAQ (reference sequence). The CDR3 nucleotides read TGTGCCAGCAGCTTTGTGGGAGGGGGAGATACGCAGTATTTT. Translating gives CASSFVGGGDTQYF.

The rearrangement links TRBV9 to TRBJ1-2; D is uncertain. The CDR3 has 15 amino acids. The V end was cut by 3 bases, the J end by 8 bases, with 20 bases between. Germline-derived CDR1 and CDR2 are SGDLS and YYNGEE. CDR3 sequence reads: CASSEGPREDRGYTF. The DNA of the CDR3 is TGTGCCAGCAGCGAGGGCCCTCGGGAGGATCGCGGCTACACCTTC.

The V call is TRBV27, the J call TRBJ1-3, with 7 bases fitting TRBD1. The germline V gene encodes CDR1 MNHEY and CDR2 SMNVEV (reference sequence). This CDR3 region has 16 residues. With 4 bases clipped from V and 3 bases from J, the junction kept 9 bases outside the gene matches. The CDR3 reads CASSSQGVPNGNTIYF. CDR3 in DNA: TGTGCCAGCAGTTCCCAGGGGGTCCCTAATGGAAACACCATATATTTT.

This chain uses TRBV10-3 with TRBJ2-3, with 11 bases identical to TRBD2. The germline V gene has CDR1 ENHRY and CDR2 SYGVKD. V gave up 9 bases and J gave up 7 bases; unmatched junction bases: 12. The CDR3 extends over 15 amino acids. The CDR3 loop is CAIGGLAGGPYTQYF. CDR3 sequence (DNA): TGTGCCATTGGAGGGTTAGCGGGAGGGCCTTATACGCAGTATTTT.

This chain uses TRBV5-6 with TRBJ1-5; TRBD1 agrees at 7 bases. Germline CDR1 is SGHDT and CDR2 is YYEEEE. This CDR3 comprises 14 residues. V lost 0 bases, J lost 5 bases, and 2 bases stayed unmatched. The CDR3 loop reads CASSLAQGDQPQHF. CDR3 sequence (DNA): TGTGCCAGCAGCTTGGCGCAGGGGGATCAGCCCCAGCATTTT.

The chain combines TRBV10-3 with TRBJ1-1; the match to TRBD1 covers 7 bases. CDR3 length: 14 residues. Per the germline V gene, CDR1 is ENHRY and CDR2 is SYGVKD. V shed 10 bases and J 2 bases; nucleotides not matched to a gene: 10. CDR3: CASRDSQTNTEAFF. The DNA for the CDR3 is TGTGCCAGCCGGGACAGCCAAACAAACACTGAAGCTTTCTTT.

The chain uses TRBV6-5 and TRBJ2-5; 7 bases are a match to TRBD2. Germline trimming cut 0 bases from V and 3 bases from J; bases unmatched to any gene: 7. There are 16 residues in the CDR3. Germline loops: CDR1 MNHEY, CDR2 SVGAGI. CDR3 region: CASSYSLSGLKETQYF. The CDR3 DNA follows: TGTGCCAGCAGTTACTCACTTAGCGGGCTCAAAGAGACCCAGTACTTC.

The chain joins TRBV5-1 to TRBJ2-2; no clear D. Germline lookup yields CDR1 SGHRS and CDR2 YFSETQ. The CDR3 runs 13 residues. Trimming removed 2 bases at V and 5 bases at J, with 7 bases between. DNA of the CDR3: TGCGCCAGCAGCTTAACTGGTACCGGGGAGCTGTTTTTT. Its protein is CASSLTGTGELFF.

The chain has TRBV10-3 and TRBJ2-3; TRBD2 matches at 9 bases. From germline, CDR1 is ENHRY and CDR2 SYGVKD. The CDR3 has 16 residues. V lost 2 bases and J lost 5; bases outside the gene matches: 8. As DNA, the CDR3 is TGTGCCATCAGTGAGCCGAGCGGGAGGCCAGGAGATACGCAGTATTTT. This codes for CAISEPSGRPGDTQYF.

On this clone itself: This could be a read error, since a much larger clone is one nucleotide away. The chain combines TRBV6-5 with TRBJ1-2, with a tentative D call TRBD1 (5 bases). The CDR3 extends over 13 amino acids. Between the trimmed V and J ends, which lost 6 bases and 2 bases, there was a span of 10 bases. Germline CDR1 and CDR2: MNHEY and SVGAGI. The CDR3 region is CASSLDRNYGYTF. CDR3 sequence (DNA): TGTGCCAGCAGCCTAGACAGAAACTATGGCTACACCTTC.

The chain has TRBV2 and TRBJ2-5; 7 bases align to TRBD2. The germline gives CDR1 SNHLY, CDR2 FYNNEI. V lost 6 bases to trimming and J lost 1 base; unmatched junction nucleotides: 11. The CDR3 has 16 amino acids. CDR3 bases: TGTGCCAGCAGGCTCCGGTGGGGGGGGTCCCAAGAGACCCAGTACTTC. It codes for CASRLRWGGSQETQYF.

The count of this clone is one. The chain couples TRBV5-4 to TRBJ2-1; 12 positions match TRBD2. The CDR3 covers 16 residues. Per germline, CDR1 SGHNT and CDR2 YYREEE (reference sequence). Trimming cost V 3 bases and J 3 bases; bases outside gene matches: 4. The CDR3 here is CASSSGLAGNYNEQFF. The CDR3, as DNA: TGTGCCAGCAGCTCTGGACTAGCGGGGAACTACAATGAGCAGTTCTTC.

The chain is built from TRBV29-1 and TRBJ2-7, with D hard to call. Germline lookup yields CDR1 SQVTM and CDR2 ANQGSEA. This CDR3 region has 11 residues. Deletions cut 6 bases from V and 7 bases from J, with 13 bases between. The CDR3 nucleotides read TGCAGCGTGCGAGGCACTTTAGAGCAGTACTTC. Its translation: CSVRGTLEQYF.

V usage is TRBV5-1 and J usage is TRBJ2-7; D possibly corresponds to TRBD1 (5 bases). Trimming cost V 2 bases and J 5 bases, with 17 bases left between them. The length of the CDR3 is 15 residues. Germline CDR1 SGHRS, CDR2 YFSETQ. The CDR3 DNA sequence: TGCGCCAGCAGCTTAAGGGGTCACCCCGCAGACGAGCAGTACTTC. Translating it yields CASSLRGHPADEQYF.

This chain joins TRBV15 and TRBJ2-2; 9 bases are a match to TRBD1. This CDR3 contains 15 residues. The junction had 0 bases not matched to a gene; V was cut back by 0 bases and J by 4 bases. CDR1 is LNHNV, CDR2 YYDKDF, per germline (reference sequence). The CDR3 sequence: CATSREQGATGELFF. CDR3 sequence (DNA): TGTGCCACCAGCAGAGAACAGGGGGCCACCGGGGAGCTGTTTTTT.

The V and J genes are TRBV5-1 and TRBJ1-5; D uncertain. V was cut by 3 bases and J by 0 bases, with 22 bases left in between. The germline V gene encodes CDR1 SGHRS and CDR2 YFSETQ. The CDR3 totals 19 residues. The CDR3 region is CASSSLPISGGYSNQPQHF. The CDR3 DNA follows: TGCGCCAGCAGCTCCCTCCCGATAAGTGGCGGGTATAGCAATCAGCCCCAGCATTTT.

The chain is built from TRBV29-1 and TRBJ1-2; 9 nucleotides match TRBD1. This CDR3 contains 13 residues. In germline, CDR1 is SQVTM, CDR2 ANQGSEA. J lost 5 bases, V lost 7 bases, and 8 bases had no gene match. CDR3 coding DNA: TGCAGCGCGAGACAGGGGGATGGGTATGGCTACACCTTC. This gives the protein CSARQGDGYGYTF.

V is TRBV4-1 and J is TRBJ1-5; 9 bases fit TRBD1. The junction had 8 bases not matched to a gene; V was cut back by 1 base and J by 7 bases. The CDR3 runs 16 residues. Germline loops: CDR1 MGHRA, CDR2 YSYEKL. This chain's CDR3 is CASSQVGTGLKQPQHF. As DNA, the CDR3 is TGCGCCAGCAGCCAAGTCGGGACAGGGCTTAAGCAGCCCCAGCATTTT.

This sequence joins TRBV5-1 and TRBJ1-1; 9 bases match TRBD1. This CDR3 has 15 residues. Trimming removed 3 bases from V and 3 bases from J; junction bases left unmatched: 6. Germline V CDR1 and CDR2: SGHRS, YFSETQ. CDR3 residues: CASSWGQGGDTEAFF. Written as DNA, the CDR3 is TGCGCCAGCAGCTGGGGACAGGGTGGTGACACTGAAGCTTTCTTT.

Here the CDR3 reads CASSLVAGEGVETQYF. CDR3 DNA: TGCGCCAGCAGCTTGGTCGCAGGGGAGGGGGTAGAGACCCAGTACTTC. The chain uses TRBV5-1 and TRBJ2-5; D perhaps matches TRBD2 (7 bases). The length of the CDR3 is 16 residues. The germline CDR1 and CDR2 sequences are SGHRS and YFSETQ. V lost 0 bases to trimming and J lost 4 bases, with 16 bases between them.

This rearrangement joins TRBV6-4 to TRBJ2-1; D is possibly TRBD2 (7 bases). Germline V gene data show CDR1 as MRHNA and CDR2 as SNTAGT. V lost 0 bases and J lost 6, with 15 bases in between. This CDR3 comprises 16 residues. CDR3: CASSDSGGGPRNEQFF. DNA of the CDR3: TGTGCCAGCAGTGACTCAGGGGGGGGGCCCCGCAATGAGCAGTTCTTC.

Concerning this clone itself: The same CDR3 is also encoded by other DNA sequences in this sample. The V call is TRBV4-1, the J call TRBJ2-7; D gene unclear. The V end was cut by 0 bases, the J end by 3 bases, with 9 bases between. The CDR3 sequence is 14 residues long. Germline V gene sequence: CDR1 MGHRA, CDR2 YSYEKL. The CDR3 sequence is CASSQELSGYEQYF. In DNA, the CDR3 is TGCGCCAGCAGCCAAGAGCTTTCCGGCTACGAGCAGTACTTC.

The rearrangement uses TRBV6-5 and TRBJ2-1; tentatively, D is TRBD1 (5 bases). Germline V gene lookup returns CDR1 MNHEY and CDR2 SVGAGI. V was pared by 2 bases and J by 8 bases, with 13 bases between. The CDR3 contains 14 residues. This CDR3 reads CASSYDPLQDEQFF. CDR3 nucleotide sequence: TGTGCCAGCAGTTACGATCCGCTACAGGATGAGCAGTTCTTC.